The next 8 T cell receptor beta chains were all read from a single sample in a study of PD-1 blockade in classical Hodgkin lymphoma. Brentuximab vedotin exposure varied among the patients, all of whom had relapsed after autologous stem cell transplantation. Generated by immunoSEQ multiplex PCR, the TCRdb table keeps only in-frame clones and is missing some. The table records tens of thousands of clones, around 90% of them present only once. Here the sequenced sample was peripheral blood mononuclear cells (PBMCs), taken at baseline. These receptors were obtained from a human donor with classical Hodgkin lymphoma.

The chain links TRBV10-3 to TRBJ1-1; D is unresolved. Germline loops: CDR1 ENHRY, CDR2 SYGVKD. The CDR3 runs to 14 residues. V lost 2 bases and J lost 5, with 12 bases in between. The CDR3 nucleotides are TGTGCCATCAGTGAGGAAGGGTTTCGGACTGAAGCTTTCTTT. Encoded protein: CAISEEGFRTEAFF.

The CDR3 reads CAWSTVSYEQYF. The CDR3, as DNA: TGTGCCTGGAGTACAGTCTCCTACGAGCAGTACTTC. The chain joins TRBV30 to TRBJ2-7; D ambiguous. The germline V gene has CDR1 GTSNPN and CDR2 SVGIG (reference sequence). There are 12 residues in the CDR3. The V end lost 2 bases, the J end lost 0 bases, and 5 bases lay between the germline ends.

This rearrangement joins TRBV2 to TRBJ1-1, with D unresolved. Germline V lookup: CDR1 SNHLY, CDR2 FYNNEI. The CDR3 is made up of 11 amino acids. V shed 8 bases and J shed 5 bases, with 9 bases lying between them. The CDR3 reads CASGRRTEAFF. The CDR3 DNA reads TGTGCCAGCGGAAGGCGGACTGAAGCTTTCTTT.

This clone came up a few times. The chain links TRBV19 to TRBJ1-1; D is perhaps TRBD1 (5 bases). This CDR3 has 12 residues. Trimming shortened V by 8 bases and J by 6 bases, and 13 bases separated the two germline ends. Germline V gene sequence: CDR1 LNHDA, CDR2 SQIVND (reference sequence). The CDR3 reads CASGRTLAEAFF. Written as DNA, the CDR3 is TGTGCCAGTGGCCGGACATTGGCTGAAGCTTTCTTT. The entire variable domain, with the rest obtained from reference TRBV19 and TRBJ1-1, is as follows: DGGITQSPKYLFRKEGQNVTLSCEQNLNHDAMYWYRQDPGQGLRLIYYSQIVNDFQKGDIAEGYSVSREKKESFPLTVTSAQKNPTAFYLCASGRTLAEAFFGQGTRLTVV.

This clone appeared a few times. The chain's CDR3 is CASRDSRNQPQHF. CDR3 coding DNA: TGCGCCAGCAGGGACAGTCGCAATCAGCCCCAGCATTTT. The rearrangement links TRBV10-2 to TRBJ1-5, with D perhaps TRBD1 (6 bases). CDR1 and CDR2 from the germline V gene are WSHSY and SAAADI. The length of the CDR3 is 13 residues. V lost 6 bases to trimming and J lost 2 bases, with 8 bases between them.

Regarding this clone: Other DNA sequences of this sample code for an identical CDR3. This rearrangement joins TRBV25-1 to TRBJ2-5; 11 bases are shared with TRBD2. Germline trimming cut 2 bases from V and 5 bases from J; bases unmatched to any gene: 4. The CDR3 runs 15 residues. CDR1 MGHDK and CDR2 SYGVNS come from the germline V gene. The CDR3 region is CASSEPTSGAETQYF. The DNA for the CDR3 is TGTGCCAGCAGTGAACCGACTAGCGGGGCGGAGACCCAGTACTTC.

In its sample, this clone was seen a few times. The rearrangement uses TRBV29-1 and TRBJ1-2; 9 positions agree with TRBD1. The germline CDR1 and CDR2 sequences are SQVTM and ANQGSEA. V lost 7 bases and J lost 5; bases outside the gene matches: 8. The CDR3 is made up of 13 amino acids. CDR3 sequence (DNA): TGCAGCGCACCGGGACAGGGTGGTTATGGCTACACCTTC. Its protein product is CSAPGQGGYGYTF.

This clone was picked up a small number of times. The chain links TRBV11-2 to TRBJ2-7; TRBD1 agrees at 9 bases. The CDR3 runs 17 residues. V was pared by 3 bases and J by 1 base, with 10 bases of the junction left unmatched. In germline, CDR1 is SGHAT, CDR2 FQNNGV. CDR3 sequence reads: CASSLGQGGISSYEQYF. The CDR3 DNA is TGTGCCAGCAGCTTGGGACAGGGCGGTATCAGTTCCTACGAGCAGTACTTC.